A single sample gave rise to the 29 T cell receptor beta chains below, sequenced in a study of shared clonotypes between healthy human individuals (TCRdb year 2020). Preparation of the library involved the immunoSEQ multiplex PCR assay. Entries here come from immuneACCESS through TCRdb and include only in-frame sequences with V and J called. Some clones fail to appear in such tables; in the studies checked, an unresolved V gene covers under half of the shortfall, and the cause of the remainder is unknown. Within this sample are more than 900,000 clones, with around three quarters of them counted one time only. The ten largest make up around 0.6% of the sample. Sequencing input: memory CD4+ T cells from PBMCs. According to the study, the label for this sample's cell subset or site signals: CD45RA-negative fraction. Receptors originate from a man between 18 and 35 years old in good health. Some clones in this sample may be carry-over from other donors' samples.

This clone came up once. CDR3 amino acids: CASSLVGVGDQPQHF. The CDR3 DNA reads TGTGCCAGCAGTTTAGTGGGGGTCGGCGATCAGCCCCAGCATTTT. The chain links TRBV28 to TRBJ1-5, with D perhaps TRBD1 (5 bases). This CDR3 contains 15 residues. V lost 2 bases to trimming and J lost 5 bases, with 13 bases between them. Germline CDR1 MDHEN, CDR2 SYDVKM. The variable domain in full, with the rest retrieved from reference TRBV28 and TRBJ1-5, is DVKVTQSSRYLVKRTGEKVFLECVQDMDHENMFWYRQDPGLGLRLIYFSYDVKMKEKGDIPEGYSVSREKKERFSLILESASTNQTSMYLCASSLVGVGDQPQHFGDGTRLSIL.

A few counts support this clone. The V and J genes are TRBV5-6 and TRBJ1-5; TRBD1 agrees at 8 bases. V lost 4 bases, J lost 2 bases, and 8 bases stayed unmatched. CDR1 is SGHDT and CDR2 is YYEEEE in the germline V gene. CDR3 size: 16 residues. The DNA of the CDR3 is TGTGCCAGCAGCCGATGGACAGGGTCCGGCAATCAGCCCCAGCATTTT. Amino acid sequence: CASSRWTGSGNQPQHF. Full variable domain (rest looked up from reference TRBV5-6 and TRBJ1-5): DAGVTQSPTHLIKTRGQQVTLRCSPKSGHDTVSWYQQALGQGPQFIFQYYEEEERQRGNFPDRFSGHQFPNYSSELNVNALLLGDSALYLCASSRWTGSGNQPQHFGDGTRLSIL.

V gene TRBV27 combines with J gene TRBJ2-2; D might be TRBD1 (5 bases). Germline V CDR1 and CDR2: MNHEY, SMNVEV (reference sequence). The V end lost 4 bases, the J end lost 7 bases, and 22 bases lay between the germline ends. The CDR3 totals 17 residues. CDR3 in amino acids: CASSSLTRGTVDGELFF. CDR3 sequence (DNA): TGTGCCAGCAGTTCCCTCACAAGGGGCACTGTTGACGGGGAGCTGTTTTTT.

V usage is TRBV7-3 and J usage is TRBJ2-1; D unclear. The V gene lost 5 bases and the J gene lost 0 bases, with 14 bases spanning the gap. CDR1 and CDR2 (germline): SGHTA, FQGTGA. The CDR3 length is 16 residues. CDR3 protein: CASSIRTPSSYNEQFF. The CDR3 nucleotides read TGTGCCAGCAGCATAAGGACGCCGAGCTCCTACAATGAGCAGTTCTTC.

The chain carries TRBV4-1 and TRBJ2-6; D unclear. Trimming removed 3 bases from V and 1 base from J, with 13 bases in between. From germline, CDR1 is MGHRA and CDR2 YSYEKL. The CDR3 runs 17 residues. The CDR3 here is CASSQTLDASGANVLTF. Written as DNA, the CDR3 is TGCGCCAGCAGCCAGACCCTTGACGCGTCTGGGGCCAACGTCCTGACTTTC.

This chain connects TRBV11-1 to TRBJ2-7; 8 nucleotides line up with TRBD2. V was clipped by 5 bases and J by 4 bases; unmatched bases: 10. Germline V gene data show CDR1 as SGHAT and CDR2 as FQDESV (reference sequence). This CDR3 region has 15 residues. The CDR3 loop reads CASSPFELAVYEQYF. The CDR3 nucleotides read TGTGCCAGCAGCCCGTTCGAACTAGCGGTTTACGAGCAGTACTTC.

The chain joins TRBV5-1 to TRBJ2-7; tentative D call: TRBD2 (6 bases). Germline-derived CDR1 and CDR2 are SGHRS and YFSETQ. V dropped 4 bases and J dropped 2 bases, with 13 bases sitting between them. This CDR3 is 14 amino acids long. This CDR3 reads CASSTGLPPYEQYF. DNA for the CDR3: TGCGCCAGCAGCACGGGACTTCCTCCCTACGAGCAGTACTTC.

This chain links TRBV5-1 with TRBJ2-1, with 7 bases lining up with TRBD1. The length of the CDR3 is 17 residues. The V and J ends lost 3 bases and 5 bases, in that order; junction bases with no gene match: 14. Germline values: CDR1 SGHRS, CDR2 YFSETQ. CDR3 DNA: TGCGCCAGCAGCTCGCCAGTGGGGGACAGATGGGACAATGAGCAGTTCTTC. Its protein product is CASSSPVGDRWDNEQFF. The full variable domain, completed using reference TRBV5-1 and TRBJ2-1, is KAGVTQTPRYLIKTRGQQVTLSCSPISGHRSVSWYQQTPGQGLQFLFEYFSETQRNKGNFPGRFSGRQFSNSRSEMNVSTLELGDSALYLCASSSPVGDRWDNEQFFGPGTRLTVL.

This chain connects TRBV7-2 to TRBJ2-7; TRBD2 matches at 16 bases. The CDR3 length is 18 residues. The trim removed 5 bases at V and 4 bases at J, leaving 11 bases unmatched. Germline CDR1 and CDR2: SGHTA and FQGNSA. DNA of the CDR3: TGTGCCAGCAGCCCTGTCTCGGGACTAGCGGGAGGGCGGTACGAGCAGTACTTC. Translation gives CASSPVSGLAGGRYEQYF. The variable domain in full, with the rest retrieved from reference TRBV7-2 and TRBJ2-7, is GAGVSQSPSNKVTEKGKDVELRCDPISGHTALYWYRQSLGQGLEFLIYFQGNSAPDKSGLPSDRFSAERTGGSVSTLTIQRTQQEDSAVYLCASSPVSGLAGGRYEQYFGPGTRLTVT.

This chain connects TRBV11-2 to TRBJ1-3, with D hard to call. In germline, CDR1 is SGHAT, CDR2 FQNNGV. This CDR3 has 14 amino acids. V was cut by 5 bases and J by 0 bases, with 8 bases left in between. The CDR3: CASSMSSSGNTIYF. The DNA for the CDR3 is TGTGCCAGCAGCATGTCGAGCTCTGGAAACACCATATATTTT.

The chain recombines TRBV21-1 with TRBJ2-4; TRBD2 is the table's D call, not checked against the DNA. TRBV21-1 is shown as a pseudogene. This CDR3 has 16 residues. This CDR3 reads CASSKPTSGSWYIQYF. For the CDR3, the DNA is TGTGCCAGCAGCAAACCGACTAGCGGGAGTTGGTACATTCAGTACTTC.

The rearrangement links TRBV18 to TRBJ2-2; TRBD2 agrees at 10 bases. The CDR3 length is 16 residues. Germline lookup yields CDR1 KGHSH and CDR2 LQKENI. Unmatched junction bases numbered 7, after V lost 3 bases and J lost 6 bases. The CDR3, as DNA: TGTGCCAGCTCACCGAATCTAGCGGGAGCAGCCGGGGAGCTGTTTTTT. Translation: CASSPNLAGAAGELFF. Full variable domain (outside the CDR3, taken from reference TRBV18 and TRBJ2-2): NAGVMQNPRHLVRRRGQEARLRCSPMKGHSHVYWYRQLPEEGLKFMVYLQKENIIDESGMPKERFSAEFPKEGPSILRIQQVVRGDSAAYFCASSPNLAGAAGELFFGEGSRLTVL.

As for this clone: This CDR3 is also generated by other DNA sequences in the sample. This chain joins TRBV7-9 and TRBJ2-2, with D hard to call. The CDR3 consists of 14 residues. Germline values: CDR1 SEHNR, CDR2 FQNEAQ (reference sequence). V gave up 1 base and J gave up 0 bases, with 3 bases separating them. CDR3 protein: CASSLGSNTGELFF. The CDR3 coding sequence is TGTGCCAGCAGCTTAGGCTCGAACACCGGGGAGCTGTTTTTT. Looking up the rest from reference TRBV7-9 and TRBJ2-2 gives the full variable domain: DTGVSQNPRHKITKRGQNVTFRCDPISEHNRLYWYRQTLGQGPEFLTYFQNEAQLEKSRLLSDRFSAERPKGSFSTLEIQRTEQGDSAMYLCASSLGSNTGELFFGEGSRLTVL.

The chain links TRBV2 to TRBJ1-1; 7 positions match TRBD1. The ends lost 11 bases at V and 4 bases at J; junction bases unmatched: 10. This CDR3 contains 13 residues. Per germline, CDR1 SNHLY and CDR2 FYNNEI. CDR3 in DNA: TGTGCCGGACAGGTTTCTAGTTCCACTGAAGCTTTCTTT. It codes for CAGQVSSSTEAFF. The entire variable domain, with the rest obtained from reference TRBV2 and TRBJ1-1, is as follows: EPEVTQTPSHQVTQMGQEVILRCVPISNHLYFYWYRQILGQKVEFLVSFYNNEISEKSEIFDDQFSVERPDGSNFTLKIRSTKLEDSAMYFCAGQVSSSTEAFFGQGTRLTVV.

The genes are TRBV6-5 and TRBJ2-3; D gene uncertain. The CDR3 has 15 amino acids. Germline CDR1 reads MNHEY; CDR2 reads SVGAGI. V dropped 0 bases and J dropped 5 bases, with 12 bases sitting between them. In DNA, the CDR3 is TGTGCCAGCAGTTACTCGAAAGGGCGGTTAGATACGCAGTATTTT. Translating gives CASSYSKGRLDTQYF.

This clone was counted only a few times. The chain links TRBV6-6 to TRBJ1-1; 7 bases are a match to TRBD1. The CDR3 runs 14 residues. After removal of 5 bases from V and 1 base from J, the junction contained 4 bases not matched to a gene. Germline V gives CDR1 MNHNY, CDR2 SVGAGI (reference sequence). This CDR3 reads CASSLRTGNTEAFF. The DNA of the CDR3 is TGTGCCAGCAGTCTCCGGACAGGGAACACTGAAGCTTTCTTT.

This clone has only one observation. This sequence joins TRBV28 and TRBJ1-5; maybe TRBD1 (6 bases). The germline CDR1 and CDR2 sequences are MDHEN and SYDVKM. V shed 6 bases and J shed 2 bases, with 14 bases lying between them. This CDR3 has 15 amino acids. CDR3 bases: TGTGCCAGCAGCTCCGGGACAATCGGCAATCAGCCCCAGCATTTT. Translating it yields CASSSGTIGNQPQHF.

The chain carries TRBV5-1 and TRBJ2-7; D gene ambiguous. Trimming removed 0 bases at V and 3 bases at J, with 10 bases between. Germline loops: CDR1 SGHRS, CDR2 YFSETQ. This CDR3 is 14 amino acids long. DNA of the CDR3: TGCGCCAGCAGCTTGGAGTCAGGTAACTACGAGCAGTACTTC. Translation gives CASSLESGNYEQYF.

The chain couples TRBV7-9 to TRBJ2-3; possible D gene TRBD1, 6 bases. The V gene lost 5 bases and the J gene lost 6 bases, with 24 bases spanning the gap. CDR1 SEHNR and CDR2 FQNEAQ come from the germline V gene (reference sequence). This CDR3 contains 17 residues. Written as DNA, the CDR3 is TGTGCCAGCAGCCCCGGACCAGACAGGCGTGGTGGGGATACGCAGTATTTT. This sequence encodes CASSPGPDRRGGDTQYF.

The CDR3 bases are TGCAGCGCCAGAACAGGGTTGGGCGATGAAAAACTGTTTTTT. Protein: CSARTGLGDEKLFF. This rearrangement joins TRBV29-1 to TRBJ1-4, with a tentative D call TRBD1 (6 bases). The V gene lost 7 bases and the J gene lost 6 bases, with 18 bases spanning the gap. The CDR3 spans 14 residues. Germline-derived CDR1 and CDR2 are SQVTM and ANQGSEA.

The chain couples TRBV5-1 to TRBJ2-1, with D possibly TRBD2 on 6 matching bases. V lost 4 bases and J lost 4, with 15 bases in between. The CDR3 runs to 15 residues. CDR1 and CDR2 from the germline V gene are SGHRS and YFSETQ. CDR3 loop: CASSPSGWGYNEQFF. CDR3 in DNA: TGCGCCAGCAGCCCGAGCGGGTGGGGGTACAATGAGCAGTTCTTC.

J is TRBJ2-2 and V is TRBV2; the match to TRBD2 covers 8 bases. J gave up 5 bases and V 4 bases, and 6 bases lay outside the gene matches. The CDR3 has 15 residues. CDR1 and CDR2 (germline): SNHLY, FYNNEI. The CDR3 reads CASSGGREGTGELFF. In nucleotides, the CDR3 is TGTGCCAGCAGTGGAGGTCGGGAGGGTACCGGGGAGCTGTTTTTT.

This clone has a single count. The chain combines TRBV4-1 with TRBJ1-4; 9 nucleotides agree with TRBD1. Germline values: CDR1 MGHRA, CDR2 YSYEKL. V trimming: 4 bases; J trimming: 5 bases; junction bases outside the gene matches: 5. There are 15 residues in the CDR3. The CDR3, as DNA: TGCGCCAGCAGCCCTCCCGGGACAGGGAATGAAAAACTGTTTTTT. It yields the protein CASSPPGTGNEKLFF.

A few counts support this clone. The rearrangement uses TRBV27 and TRBJ2-5; D perhaps matches TRBD1 (6 bases). The V and J ends lost 5 bases and 2 bases respectively, with 15 bases between them. The CDR3 consists of 15 residues. Germline loops: CDR1 MNHEY, CDR2 SMNVEV (reference sequence). The CDR3 reads CASSPASRGQETQYF. The CDR3 DNA is TGTGCCAGCAGTCCCGCTTCTAGGGGGCAAGAGACCCAGTACTTC.

The chain has TRBV5-1 and TRBJ2-2; D uncertain. V was pared by 4 bases and J by 4 bases, with 14 bases between. The germline gives CDR1 SGHRS, CDR2 YFSETQ. The CDR3 spans 15 residues. The CDR3 sequence: CASSPQTVSTGELFF. The CDR3, as DNA: TGCGCCAGCAGCCCTCAGACGGTTAGCACCGGGGAGCTGTTTTTT.

V gene TRBV28 combines with J gene TRBJ2-7; D perhaps matches TRBD2 (5 bases). Germline CDR1 is MDHEN and CDR2 is SYDVKM. Trimming removed 8 bases from V and 3 bases from J, with 11 bases in between. The CDR3 has 12 residues. The CDR3 nucleotides are TGTGCCAGCGAAGCGGCCCGCTACGAGCAGTACTTC. This gives the protein CASEAARYEQYF.

The rearrangement uses TRBV5-6 and TRBJ1-1; possibly TRBD1 for D (5 bases). The CDR3 runs 16 residues. V was clipped by 3 bases and J by 6 bases, with 21 bases between them. Germline V lookup: CDR1 SGHDT, CDR2 YYEEEE. In DNA form, the CDR3 reads TGTGCCAGCAGCTCCTTTGGCGGAGGGGATTTCGCTGAAGCTTTCTTT. It encodes CASSSFGGGDFAEAFF.

The rearrangement links TRBV10-2 to TRBJ2-7; possibly TRBD1 for D (6 bases). Germline V CDR1 and CDR2: WSHSY, SAAADI. Trimming left V 2 bases short and J 0 bases short, with 11 bases between. This CDR3 is 15 amino acids long. This chain's CDR3 is CASSEAGATSYEQYF. The CDR3 DNA sequence: TGCGCCAGCAGTGAGGCAGGGGCGACCTCCTACGAGCAGTACTTC.

Regarding this clone: Within the sample, other DNA sequences also encode this same CDR3. This rearrangement joins TRBV7-3 to TRBJ1-1; D is uncertain. Germline V gives CDR1 SGHTA, CDR2 FQGTGA. V lost 5 bases and J 3 bases, leaving 10 bases between the germline ends. The CDR3 loop spans 13 amino acids. The CDR3 here is CASSLDRDTEAFF. DNA of the CDR3: TGTGCCAGCAGCCTTGACCGGGACACTGAAGCTTTCTTT. Full variable domain (missing parts from reference TRBV7-3 and TRBJ1-1): GAGVSQTPSNKVTEKGKYVELRCDPISGHTALYWYRQSLGQGPEFLIYFQGTGAADDSGLPNDRFFAVRPEGSVSTLKIQRTERGDSAVYLCASSLDRDTEAFFGQGTRLTVV.